A selection of T cell receptor beta chains follows, all from one sample in a study of cytomegalovirus exposure and HLA in healthy donors. Libraries were prepared by immunoSEQ multiplex PCR; TCRdb keeps only in-frame clonotypes and omits some of them. This table holds 95,000 to 150,000 clones, approximately 94% found once. Sequenced: PBMCs. These receptors were collected from a man aged 18 to 30 in good health and CMV-seronegative. CDR3s include the opening cysteine and the closing phenylalanine or tryptophan. D genes are given only for firm matches. The size of a clone is reported for some rows only, either as once, few or many, or as a class for expanded clones.

D,V,J,size,CDR3,DNA
TRBD2,TRBV28,TRBJ2-1,NA,CASSLDTGTSSNEQFF,TGTGCCAGCAGTTTGGATACCGGGACTAGTTCCAATGAGCAGTTCTTC
TRBD1,TRBV25-1,TRBJ1-1,once,CASSERQGDTEAFF,TGTGCCAGCAGTGAGCGACAGGGGGACACTGAAGCTTTCTTT
NA,TRBV2,TRBJ1-4,NA,CASSADPGRGLNEKLFF,TGTGCCAGCAGTGCCGACCCCGGACGGGGATTAAATGAAAAACTGTTTTTT
NA,TRBV9,TRBJ1-1,NA,CASRANPRDTNKEAFF,TGTGCCAGCAGAGCCAATCCCCGGGACACCAATAAAGAAGCTTTCTTT
TRBD1,TRBV18,TRBJ2-3,NA,CASSPRGLYTDTQYF,TGTGCCAGCTCACCGAGGGGGCTCTACACAGATACGCAGTATTTT
TRBD1,TRBV6-6,TRBJ1-2,NA,CASSLETGGVYGYTF,TGTGCCAGCAGTTTAGAGACAGGGGGAGTCTATGGCTACACCTTC
TRBD1,TRBV6-5,TRBJ1-4,NA,CASSETGGREKLFF,TGTGCCAGCAGTGAGACAGGGGGGCGGGAAAAACTGTTTTTT
NA,TRBV7-8,TRBJ1-1,NA,CASSLGRAEAFF,TGTGCCAGCAGCTTAGGGAGGGCTGAAGCTTTCTTT
NA,TRBV19,TRBJ2-3,NA,CASGSTSADTQYF,TGTGCCAGTGGCTCCACCAGCGCGGATACGCAGTATTTT
TRBD2,TRBV27,TRBJ2-1,NA,CASTPLLAGEGHEQFF,TGTGCCAGCACCCCTTTACTAGCGGGAGAAGGGCATGAGCAGTTCTTC
NA,TRBV6-5,TRBJ1-5,NA,CASSTDRSHQPQHF,TGTGCCAGCAGCACAGACAGATCCCACCAGCCCCAGCATTTT
TRBD1,TRBV7-2,TRBJ1-4,NA,CASSKFGQGGSEKLFF,TGTGCCAGCAGCAAGTTCGGACAGGGTGGTTCGGAAAAACTGTTTTTT
NA,TRBV11-3,TRBJ2-1,once,CASSFGGQESSYNEQFF,TGTGCCAGCAGCTTTGGCGGGCAGGAGAGCTCCTACAATGAGCAGTTCTTC
TRBD1,TRBV27,TRBJ2-7,NA,CASSTDRDRTYEQYF,TGTGCCAGCAGTACAGACAGGGATCGAACCTACGAGCAGTACTTC